The 28 T cell receptor beta chains below all came from one sample that was sequenced in a study of OX40 agonist ivuxolimab in advanced cancers. Library creation used the immunoSEQ multiplex PCR assay. TCRdb provides this immuneACCESS table in a form limited to in-frame rearrangements. Some clones are lacking; in checked studies, under half of them reflect an unresolved V gene, and why the rest are absent is not known. The sample table lists 50,000 to 70,000 clones, 91% of them with a count of one. The biggest ten clones account for 3.5% to 4.5% of the sample. Sequencing used CD4+ or CD8+ T cells sorted from blood, obtained in a trial of the OX40 agonist ivuxolimab. These receptors were taken from an adult with an advanced solid tumor such as melanoma, head and neck, liver or kidney cancer.

The genes are TRBV30 and TRBJ1-5; D gene uncertain. V dropped 2 bases and J dropped 0 bases, with 5 bases sitting between them. This CDR3 contains 13 residues. In germline, CDR1 is GTSNPN, CDR2 SVGIG (reference sequence). CDR3 nucleotide sequence: TGTGCCTGGAGTCCGGATAGCAATCAGCCCCAGCATTTT. Translation gives CAWSPDSNQPQHF.

CDR3 DNA: TGTGCCAGCAGCTTCCCCGACCAAGAGCAGTTCTTC. Translating it yields CASSFPDQEQFF. The V call is TRBV7-9, the J call TRBJ2-1; D gene unclear. The CDR3 contains 12 residues. In germline, CDR1 is SEHNR, CDR2 FQNEAQ (reference sequence). Trimming removed 3 bases from V and 10 bases from J, with 10 bases in between.

The chain links TRBV5-1 to TRBJ1-2; D unclear. The CDR3 loop spans 14 amino acids. The V end lost 0 bases, the J end lost 4 bases, and 10 bases lay between the germline ends. CDR1 and CDR2 from the germline V gene are SGHRS and YFSETQ. The CDR3 DNA is TGCGCCAGCAGCTTGGAGGATGTTAGCTATGGCTACACCTTC. Its translation: CASSLEDVSYGYTF. Complete variable domain (other parts from reference TRBV5-1 and TRBJ1-2): KAGVTQTPRYLIKTRGQQVTLSCSPISGHRSVSWYQQTPGQGLQFLFEYFSETQRNKGNFPGRFSGRQFSNSRSEMNVSTLELGDSALYLCASSLEDVSYGYTFGSGTRLTVV.

V is TRBV21-1 and J is TRBJ1-2; TRBD1, the D gene given by the table, was not confirmed from the DNA. TRBV21-1 is a listed pseudogene. The CDR3 runs 16 residues. The DNA of the CDR3 is TGTGCCAGCAGCCTACTTTTCCGGGACAGGTTATATGGCTACACCTTC. Translating it yields CASSLLFRDRLYGYTF.

The V call is TRBV9, the J call TRBJ1-3; 9 nucleotides align to TRBD1. V was clipped by 3 bases and J by 3 bases; unmatched bases: 7. The CDR3 runs to 16 residues. Germline V CDR1 and CDR2: SGDLS, YYNGEE. CDR3 DNA sequence: TGTGCCAGCAGCGAAGCCGGGACAGGGATTGGAAACACCATATATTTT. This gives the protein CASSEAGTGIGNTIYF.

This chain connects TRBV28 to TRBJ2-7; 10 bases fit TRBD2. V gave up 2 bases and J gave up 3 bases; unmatched junction bases: 7. The CDR3 loop spans 16 amino acids. Germline CDR1 and CDR2: MDHEN and SYDVKM. As DNA, the CDR3 is TGTGCCAGCAGTTTAAGATCGCTAGCGGGAGTCTACGAGCAGTACTTC. Protein sequence: CASSLRSLAGVYEQYF.

The chain has TRBV28 and TRBJ2-1; D uncertain. Per the germline V gene, CDR1 is MDHEN and CDR2 is SYDVKM. V lost 6 bases, J lost 7 bases, and 7 bases lay in between. This CDR3 spans 11 amino acids. Written as DNA, the CDR3 is TGTGCCAGCAGACTCGGAAATGAGCAGTTCTTC. As protein: CASRLGNEQFF.

A few counts support this clone. The V and J genes are TRBV9 and TRBJ1-1, with D perhaps TRBD1 (5 bases). The germline CDR1 and CDR2 sequences are SGDLS and YYNGEE. With 0 bases removed from V and 3 bases from J, the gap between germline ends came to 9 bases. CDR3 length equals 14 residues. The CDR3 coding sequence is TGTGCCAGCAGCGTAGTACTAGGGGACACTGAAGCTTTCTTT. Encoded protein: CASSVVLGDTEAFF.

The J gene is TRBJ2-1, the V gene TRBV19; D ambiguous. The CDR3 length is 15 residues. The germline V gene encodes CDR1 LNHDA and CDR2 SQIVND (reference sequence). V lost 3 bases, J lost 2 bases, and 11 bases lay in between. CDR3 coding DNA: TGTGCCAGTAGTATCTCCTCATATCCCTACAATGAGCAGTTCTTC. It encodes CASSISSYPYNEQFF. Full variable domain (remainder filled in from reference TRBV19 and TRBJ2-1): DGGITQSPKYLFRKEGQNVTLSCEQNLNHDAMYWYRQDPGQGLRLIYYSQIVNDFQKGDIAEGYSVSREKKESFPLTVTSAQKNPTAFYLCASSISSYPYNEQFFGPGTRLTVL.

This clone is termed medium-sized. The V and J genes are TRBV28 and TRBJ2-1; D is possibly TRBD1 or TRBD2 (5 bases each). V was clipped by 3 bases and J by 6 bases, with 15 bases between them. Per germline, CDR1 MDHEN and CDR2 SYDVKM. This CDR3 has 15 residues. CDR3 sequence reads: CASSLGTDSPNEQFF. The CDR3 region has the DNA TGTGCCAGCAGTTTGGGGACCGATAGCCCCAATGAGCAGTTCTTC.

This chain links TRBV19 with TRBJ1-1; 7 bases are shared with TRBD1. The CDR3 consists of 12 residues. Germline CDR1 and CDR2: LNHDA and SQIVND (reference sequence). V lost 8 bases, J lost 4 bases, and 4 bases stayed unmatched. CDR3 residues: CASSGGGTEAFF. The DNA for the CDR3 is TGTGCCAGTTCAGGGGGGGGCACTGAAGCTTTCTTT.

The chain couples TRBV19 to TRBJ2-1, with D uncertain. The CDR3 contains 14 residues. The germline V gene encodes CDR1 LNHDA and CDR2 SQIVND (reference sequence). Trimming cost V 1 base and J 2 bases, with 6 bases left between them. The CDR3 protein is CASSIGSTYNEQFF. The CDR3, as DNA: TGTGCCAGTAGTATAGGGAGCACCTACAATGAGCAGTTCTTC.

Written as DNA, the CDR3 is TGCGCCAGCAGCCAAGATCATTTGCCCAGCGGGAGGAACAATGAGCAGTTCTTC. This sequence encodes CASSQDHLPSGRNNEQFF. This rearrangement joins TRBV4-1 to TRBJ2-1; 9 positions agree with TRBD2. Trimming took 0 bases from V and 5 from J; bases not matched to a gene: 11. Germline V gene data show CDR1 as MGHRA and CDR2 as YSYEKL. CDR3 length: 18 residues.

The V and J genes are TRBV6-5 and TRBJ1-3; 7 nucleotides line up with TRBD1. The CDR3 has 13 residues. CDR1 is MNHEY and CDR2 is SVGAGI in the germline V gene. The V and J ends lost 6 bases and 9 bases, in that order; junction bases with no gene match: 8. The CDR3 coding sequence is TGTGCCAGCAGACTCACAGGGGACGGCACCATATATTTT. This sequence encodes CASRLTGDGTIYF.

This chain joins TRBV27 and TRBJ2-1, with D possibly being TRBD2 (6 bases). The CDR3 is 14 residues long. The germline V gene has CDR1 MNHEY and CDR2 SMNVEV (reference sequence). V shed 4 bases and J shed 3 bases, with 10 bases lying between them. The CDR3 region is CASSWAGGYNEQFF. CDR3 nucleotide sequence: TGTGCCAGCAGTTGGGCCGGGGGCTACAATGAGCAGTTCTTC.

V is TRBV29-1 and J is TRBJ1-3; a weak D match, TRBD1 (6 bases). Trimming pared 3 bases from V and 2 bases from J, leaving 11 bases between. Germline-derived CDR1 and CDR2 are SQVTM and ANQGSEA. The CDR3 consists of 14 residues. The CDR3 here is CSVDAGEAGNTIYF. CDR3 sequence (DNA): TGCAGCGTTGATGCAGGGGAGGCTGGAAACACCATATATTTT.

This clone was observed a single time. DNA for the CDR3: TGTGCCAGCAGCATTCGAATAACGGGGGGTGAGCAGTTCTTC. Translating gives CASSIRITGGEQFF. The gene calls are TRBV14 and TRBJ2-1; 7 bases are a match to TRBD2. CDR1 and CDR2 from the germline V gene are SGHDN and FVKESK. Unmatched junction bases numbered 10, after V lost 5 bases and J lost 9 bases. This CDR3 region has 14 residues.

On this clone itself: At one end the junction does not follow the germline gene, possibly because of a read error. Other nucleotide sequences from this sample produce the same CDR3. V and J are TRBV19 and TRBJ2-7; 7 bases map to TRBD1. This CDR3 has 15 residues. Germline V gene lookup returns CDR1 LNHDA and CDR2 SQIVND (reference sequence). The CDR3 sequence: CASSWDSGSSYEQYF. The CDR3 coding sequence is TGTGCCAGTAGTTGGGACAGCGGAAGCTCCTACGAGCAGTACTTT.

The gene calls are TRBV7-9 and TRBJ2-3, with TRBD2 matching over 7 bases. V shed 3 bases and J 0 bases; nucleotides not matched to a gene: 6. Germline values: CDR1 SEHNR, CDR2 FQNEAQ (reference sequence). The CDR3 contains 16 residues. DNA of the CDR3: TGTGCCAGCAGCTTGGTGGGAGGGCCCAGCACAGATACGCAGTATTTT. It encodes CASSLVGGPSTDTQYF.

The CDR3 sequence: CASSQGQGYEQYF. CDR3 in DNA: TGTGCCAGCAGCCAAGGACAGGGGTACGAGCAGTACTTC. This chain joins TRBV11-2 and TRBJ2-7, with 9 nucleotides matching TRBD1. V dropped 5 bases and J dropped 4; count of bases not matched to a gene: 3. CDR1 SGHAT and CDR2 FQNNGV come from the germline V gene. This CDR3 has 13 residues.

The V call is TRBV6-5, the J call TRBJ2-7; no reliable D call. Germline V CDR1 and CDR2: MNHEY, SVGAGI. V dropped 5 bases and J dropped 2 bases, with 13 bases sitting between them. The CDR3 is made up of 14 amino acids. The CDR3 region is CASSPTSWAYEQYF. The CDR3 nucleotides are TGTGCCAGCAGTCCGACATCCTGGGCCTACGAGCAGTACTTC.

This chain uses TRBV27 with TRBJ1-2; 8 bases align to TRBD1. This CDR3 is built from 15 residues. Germline loops: CDR1 MNHEY, CDR2 SMNVEV (reference sequence). V was pared by 4 bases and J by 7 bases, with 11 bases of the junction left unmatched. The CDR3 bases are TGTGCCAGCAGTTCCCTTCTGGACAGGGCGGGTGGCTACACCTTC. It encodes CASSSLLDRAGGYTF.

This chain joins TRBV5-4 and TRBJ2-7; unclear D gene. From germline, CDR1 is SGHNT and CDR2 YYREEE (reference sequence). Trimming took 4 bases from V and 0 from J, leaving 17 bases between them. This CDR3 region has 16 residues. The CDR3 sequence: CASSPEPGRYSYEQYF. The DNA of the CDR3 is TGTGCCAGCAGCCCAGAGCCGGGTCGATACTCCTACGAGCAGTACTTC.

The chain recombines TRBV29-1 with TRBJ2-3; 9 bases are shared with TRBD2. The CDR3 is 15 amino acids. In germline, CDR1 is SQVTM, CDR2 ANQGSEA. V was pared by 0 bases and J by 6 bases, with 7 bases of the junction left unmatched. The CDR3 region has the DNA TGCAGCGTTGAAGACCCTAGCGGGATTTTGGATACGCAGTATTTT. Its protein product is CSVEDPSGILDTQYF.

The chain uses TRBV7-9 and TRBJ2-1; D not certain. Looked up from germline, CDR1 is SEHNR and CDR2 is FQNEAQ (reference sequence). The CDR3 has 11 residues. V was clipped by 3 bases and J by 9 bases, with 6 bases between them. Written as DNA, the CDR3 is TGTGCCAGCAGCTTTCACAGTGAGCAGTTCTTC. Amino acid sequence: CASSFHSEQFF.

V gene TRBV4-2 combines with J gene TRBJ1-2; tentative D call: TRBD1 (5 bases). The CDR3 runs to 16 residues. V dropped 0 bases and J dropped 2 bases, with 13 bases sitting between them. Germline assignment: CDR1 LGHNA and CDR2 YNFKEQ. The CDR3 DNA reads as TGTGCCAGCAGCCAAGACCGGGACCTAAGGAACTATGGCTACACCTTC. Amino acid sequence: CASSQDRDLRNYGYTF.

The chain employs TRBV6-1 and TRBJ2-7; TRBD2 might be the D (6 bases). V lost 4 bases and J lost 3, with 10 bases in between. The CDR3 runs 13 residues. Germline assignment: CDR1 MNHNS and CDR2 SASEGT. The CDR3 sequence: CASSGTSLYEQYF. The CDR3 DNA reads TGTGCCAGCAGTGGAACTAGCCTCTACGAGCAGTACTTC.

The chain has TRBV10-1 and TRBJ2-1; D may be TRBD2 (5 bases). The CDR3 length is 13 residues. Per the germline V gene, CDR1 is WNHNN and CDR2 is SYGVQD (reference sequence). V dropped 0 bases and J dropped 8 bases, with 8 bases sitting between them. Here the CDR3 DNA reads TGCGCCAGCAGTGAGTCGGAGGTGCATGAGCAGTTCTTC. Translating gives CASSESEVHEQFF.